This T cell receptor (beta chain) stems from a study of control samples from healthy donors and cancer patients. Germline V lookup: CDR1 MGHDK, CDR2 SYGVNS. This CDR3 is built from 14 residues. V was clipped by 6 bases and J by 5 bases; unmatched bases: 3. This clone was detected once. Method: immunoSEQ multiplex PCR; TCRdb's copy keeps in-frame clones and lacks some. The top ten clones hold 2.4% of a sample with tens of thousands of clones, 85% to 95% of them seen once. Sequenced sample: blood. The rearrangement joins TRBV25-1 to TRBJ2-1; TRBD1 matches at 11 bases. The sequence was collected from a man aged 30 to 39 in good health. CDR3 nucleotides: TGTGCCAGCAGCAGGACAGGGGGCCACAATGAGCAGTTCTTC. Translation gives CASSRTGGHNEQFF.